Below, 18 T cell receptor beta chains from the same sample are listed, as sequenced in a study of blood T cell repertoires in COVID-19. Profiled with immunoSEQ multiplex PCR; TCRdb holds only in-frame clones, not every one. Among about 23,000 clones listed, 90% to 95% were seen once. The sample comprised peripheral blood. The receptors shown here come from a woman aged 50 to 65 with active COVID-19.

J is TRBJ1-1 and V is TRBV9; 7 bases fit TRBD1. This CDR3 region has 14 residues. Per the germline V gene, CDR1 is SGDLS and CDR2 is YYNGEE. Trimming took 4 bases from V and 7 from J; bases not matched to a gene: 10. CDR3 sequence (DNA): TGTGCCAGCAGCCCCCCCCCTGGGACAGTTGAAGCTTTCTTT. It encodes CASSPPPGTVEAFF. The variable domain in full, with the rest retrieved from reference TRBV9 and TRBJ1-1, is DSGVTQTPKHLITATGQRVTLRCSPRSGDLSVYWYQQSLDQGLQFLIQYYNGEERAKGNILERFSAQQFPDLHSELNLSSLELGDSALYFCASSPPPGTVEAFFGQGTRLTVV.

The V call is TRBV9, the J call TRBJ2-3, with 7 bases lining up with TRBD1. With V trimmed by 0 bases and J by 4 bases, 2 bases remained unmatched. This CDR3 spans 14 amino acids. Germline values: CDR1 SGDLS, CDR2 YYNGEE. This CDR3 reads CASSVGGTADTQYF. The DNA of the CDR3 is TGTGCCAGCAGCGTAGGAGGGACAGCAGATACGCAGTATTTT.

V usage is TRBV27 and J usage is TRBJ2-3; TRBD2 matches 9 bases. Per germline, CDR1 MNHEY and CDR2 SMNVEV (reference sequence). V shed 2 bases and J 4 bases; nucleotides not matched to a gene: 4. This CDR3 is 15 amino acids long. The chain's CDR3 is CASSLVAGGADTQYF. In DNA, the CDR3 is TGTGCCAGCAGTTTAGTGGCGGGAGGGGCAGATACGCAGTATTTT.

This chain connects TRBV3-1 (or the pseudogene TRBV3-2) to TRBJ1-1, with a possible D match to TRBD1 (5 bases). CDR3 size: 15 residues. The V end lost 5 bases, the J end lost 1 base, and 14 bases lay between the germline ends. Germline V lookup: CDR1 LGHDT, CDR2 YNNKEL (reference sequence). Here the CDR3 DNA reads TGTGCCAGCAGCAGGGCGGGGGGTAGGAACACTGAAGCTTTCTTT. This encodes CASSRAGGRNTEAFF.

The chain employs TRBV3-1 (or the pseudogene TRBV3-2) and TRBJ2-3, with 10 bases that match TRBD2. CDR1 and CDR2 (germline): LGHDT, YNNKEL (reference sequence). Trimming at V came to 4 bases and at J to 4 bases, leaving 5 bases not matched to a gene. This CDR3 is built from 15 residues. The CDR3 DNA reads TGTGCCAGCAGCCCATGGGGGACTAGCGCAGATACGCAGTATTTT. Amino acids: CASSPWGTSADTQYF.

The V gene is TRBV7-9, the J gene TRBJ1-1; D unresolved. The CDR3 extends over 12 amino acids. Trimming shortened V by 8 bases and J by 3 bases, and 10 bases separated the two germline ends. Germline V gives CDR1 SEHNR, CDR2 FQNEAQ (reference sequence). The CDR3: CASESTDTEAFF. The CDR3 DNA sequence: TGTGCCAGCGAGAGTACGGACACTGAAGCTTTCTTT.

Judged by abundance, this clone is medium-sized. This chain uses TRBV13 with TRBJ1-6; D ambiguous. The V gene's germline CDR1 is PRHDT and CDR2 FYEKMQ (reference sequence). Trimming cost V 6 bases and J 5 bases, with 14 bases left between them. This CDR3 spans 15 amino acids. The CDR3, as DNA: TGTGCCAGCAGACGAAGAGGAGGCGATAATTCACCCCTCCACTTT. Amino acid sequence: CASRRRGGDNSPLHF.

This chain's CDR3 is CASSLGAGRWETQYF. The CDR3 DNA is TGTGCCAGCAGTTTAGGGGCAGGGCGTTGGGAGACCCAGTACTTC. J is TRBJ2-5 and V is TRBV27, with a weak D call TRBD1 (5 bases). CDR3 length equals 15 residues. Trimming took off 2 bases at V and 5 bases at J, with 15 bases between the two ends. Germline CDR1 and CDR2: MNHEY and SMNVEV (reference sequence).

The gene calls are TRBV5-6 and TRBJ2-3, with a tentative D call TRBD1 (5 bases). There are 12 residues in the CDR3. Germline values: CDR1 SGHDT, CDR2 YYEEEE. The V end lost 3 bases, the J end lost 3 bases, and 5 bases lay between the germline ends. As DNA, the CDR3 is TGTGCCAGCAGCTCAGGGACAGATACGCAGTATTTT. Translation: CASSSGTDTQYF. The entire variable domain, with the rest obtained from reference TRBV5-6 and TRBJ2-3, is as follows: DAGVTQSPTHLIKTRGQQVTLRCSPKSGHDTVSWYQQALGQGPQFIFQYYEEEERQRGNFPDRFSGHQFPNYSSELNVNALLLGDSALYLCASSSGTDTQYFGPGTRLTVL.

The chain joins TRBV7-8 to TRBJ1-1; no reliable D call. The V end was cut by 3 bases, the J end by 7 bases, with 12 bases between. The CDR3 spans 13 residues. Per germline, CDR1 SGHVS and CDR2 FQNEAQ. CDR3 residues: CASSFPYEGEAFF. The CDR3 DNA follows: TGTGCCAGCAGCTTTCCTTACGAGGGTGAAGCTTTCTTT.

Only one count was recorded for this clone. The CDR3 here is CASTPSGGAANEQFF. The CDR3 DNA reads TGTGCCAGCACCCCTAGCGGGGGGGCCGCCAATGAGCAGTTCTTC. V gene TRBV6-5 combines with J gene TRBJ2-1, with 12 bases aligning to TRBD2. This CDR3 contains 15 residues. Germline lookup yields CDR1 MNHEY and CDR2 SVGAGI. After removal of 7 bases from V and 6 bases from J, the junction contained 7 bases not matched to a gene.

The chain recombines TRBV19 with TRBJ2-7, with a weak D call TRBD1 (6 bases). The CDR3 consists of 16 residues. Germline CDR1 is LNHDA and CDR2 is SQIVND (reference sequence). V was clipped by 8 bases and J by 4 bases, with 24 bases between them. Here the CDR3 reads CASSRQAQVPSYEQYF. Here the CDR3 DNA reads TGTGCCAGTTCCAGACAGGCCCAAGTCCCATCTTACGAGCAGTACTTC.

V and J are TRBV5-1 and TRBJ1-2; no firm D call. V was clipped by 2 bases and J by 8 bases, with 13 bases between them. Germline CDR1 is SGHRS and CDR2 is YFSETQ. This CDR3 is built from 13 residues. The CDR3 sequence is CASSFMGDEGYTF. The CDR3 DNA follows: TGCGCCAGCAGCTTTATGGGAGACGAGGGCTACACCTTC.

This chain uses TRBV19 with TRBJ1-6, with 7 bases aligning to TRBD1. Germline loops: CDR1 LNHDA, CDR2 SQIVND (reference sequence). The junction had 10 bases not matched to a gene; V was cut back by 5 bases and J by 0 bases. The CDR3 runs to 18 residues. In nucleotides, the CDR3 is TGTGCCAGTAGTGGATCCGGGACAGCCATCTCCTATAATTCACCCCTCCACTTT. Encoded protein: CASSGSGTAISYNSPLHF.

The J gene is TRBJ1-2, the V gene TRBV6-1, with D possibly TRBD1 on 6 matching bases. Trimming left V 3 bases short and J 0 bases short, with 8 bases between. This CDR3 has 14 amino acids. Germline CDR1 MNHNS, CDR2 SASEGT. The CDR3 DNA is TGTGCCAGCAGTGAGACAGGTCCTAACTATGGCTACACCTTC. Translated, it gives CASSETGPNYGYTF.

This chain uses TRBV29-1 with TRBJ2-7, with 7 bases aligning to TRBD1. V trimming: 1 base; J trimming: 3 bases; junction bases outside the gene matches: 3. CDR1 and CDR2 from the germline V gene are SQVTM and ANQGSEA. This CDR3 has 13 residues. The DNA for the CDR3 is TGCAGCGTTGAAGGGACAGGATTCTACGAGCAGTACGTC. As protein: CSVEGTGFYEQYV.

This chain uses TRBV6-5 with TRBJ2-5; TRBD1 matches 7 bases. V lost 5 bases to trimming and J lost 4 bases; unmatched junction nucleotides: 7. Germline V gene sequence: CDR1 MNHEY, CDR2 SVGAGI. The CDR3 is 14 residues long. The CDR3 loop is CASSTRQGGETQYF. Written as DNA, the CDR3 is TGTGCCAGCAGTACCCGACAGGGCGGAGAGACCCAGTACTTC.

The CDR3 reads CASSPSGTGSGANVLTF. CDR3 sequence (DNA): TGTGCCAGCAGCCCTTCCGGGACAGGGTCTGGGGCCAACGTCCTGACTTTC. The J gene is TRBJ2-6, the V gene TRBV3-1 (or the pseudogene TRBV3-2); TRBD1 agrees at 9 bases. The CDR3 runs to 17 residues. CDR1 LGHDT and CDR2 YNNKEL come from the germline V gene (reference sequence). The V segment lost 4 bases and the J segment 1 base; nucleotides outside the gene matches: 5.